This entry features one TCR beta chain sequence. This entry is derived from a study of blood T cell repertoires in COVID-19. Libraries were prepared by immunoSEQ multiplex PCR; TCRdb keeps only in-frame clonotypes and omits some of them. Among some 100,000 clones listed, roughly nine tenths were seen once. The clonotype was recovered from a man between 60 and 75 years old with acute or convalescent COVID-19. Material for sequencing was peripheral blood.

CDR3 protein: CASRRRTSGETQYF. For the CDR3, the DNA is TGTGCCAGCAGACGTAGGACTAGCGGGGAGACCCAGTACTTC. The gene calls are TRBV28 and TRBJ2-5; 11 bases map to TRBD2. This CDR3 has 14 residues. CDR1 is MDHEN, CDR2 SYDVKM, per germline. After removal of 6 bases from V and 5 bases from J, the junction contained 5 bases not matched to a gene.